What follows are 30 T cell receptor beta chains derived from one specimen sequenced in a study of Ad26.COV2.S vaccination and SARS-CoV-2 variants. Some clones are missing from TCRdb's copy, which holds only in-frame ones; the method was immunoSEQ multiplex PCR. The sample lists 440,000 or so clones, 90% occurring once. Treatment: some 20 received Ad26.COV2.S at low or high dose, single or two shots; 5 received placebo; per-sample allocation not given. At day 63 after the first vaccine or placebo injection, samples were drawn. Source: peripheral blood, taken in a trial of Ad26.COV2.S vaccine versus placebo. The origin of the receptors is a person aged 18-60 years who received the Ad26.COV2.S COVID-19 vaccine or a placebo.

V gene TRBV7-8 combines with J gene TRBJ2-5, with D possibly TRBD2 on 5 matching bases. Trimming left V 6 bases short and J 2 bases short, with 10 bases between. Germline CDR1 and CDR2: SGHVS and FQNEAQ. The CDR3 loop spans 13 amino acids. CDR3 in DNA: TGTGCCAGCAGACTTAGGACTCAAGAGACCCAGTACTTC. Amino acids: CASRLRTQETQYF.

V gene TRBV27 combines with J gene TRBJ2-7, with D unresolved. Germline CDR1 is MNHEY and CDR2 is SMNVEV (reference sequence). This CDR3 is built from 16 residues. Deletions cut 2 bases from V and 4 bases from J, with 18 bases between. The CDR3 DNA sequence: TGTGCCAGCAGTTTAACCCCGGACGCCATGGGGTACGAGCAGTACTTC. It codes for CASSLTPDAMGYEQYF.

The V call is TRBV19, the J call TRBJ2-2; D is perhaps TRBD2 (5 bases). V was trimmed by 5 bases and J by 7 bases, leaving 17 bases between them. Per germline, CDR1 LNHDA and CDR2 SQIVND (reference sequence). This CDR3 spans 15 amino acids. The CDR3: CASSPDSSSGGELFF. Written as DNA, the CDR3 is TGTGCCAGTAGTCCGGACTCATCAAGCGGCGGGGAGCTGTTTTTT. Full variable domain (missing parts from reference TRBV19 and TRBJ2-2): DGGITQSPKYLFRKEGQNVTLSCEQNLNHDAMYWYRQDPGQGLRLIYYSQIVNDFQKGDIAEGYSVSREKKESFPLTVTSAQKNPTAFYLCASSPDSSSGGELFFGEGSRLTVL.

As for this clone: A much larger clone lies a single base off, so this may be a read error. V and J are TRBV7-8 and TRBJ1-3, with D unresolved. Trimming shortened V by 5 bases and J by 4 bases, and 3 bases separated the two germline ends. Germline values: CDR1 SGHVS, CDR2 FQNEAQ. The CDR3 has 11 residues. The CDR3 sequence: CASSPGNTIYF. For the CDR3, the DNA is TGTGCCAGCAGCCCCGGAAACACCATATATTTT.

This clone has a handful of counts. The CDR3 here is CASSEEGARRTEAFF. The DNA for the CDR3 is TGTGCCAGCAGTGAGGAGGGAGCCCGCCGCACTGAAGCTTTCTTT. The chain has TRBV25-1 and TRBJ1-1; no definite D call. The CDR3 extends over 15 amino acids. Germline V gene data show CDR1 as MGHDK and CDR2 as SYGVNS. V lost 3 bases, J lost 4 bases, and 15 bases lay in between.

V is TRBV27 and J is TRBJ2-7; D gene uncertain. CDR1 and CDR2 (germline): MNHEY, SMNVEV (reference sequence). The V end lost 4 bases, the J end lost 7 bases, and 8 bases lay between the germline ends. The CDR3 covers 11 residues. CDR3 coding DNA: TGTGCCAGCAGTTCCACTCGGGAGCAGTACTTC. It yields the protein CASSSTREQYF.

V and J are TRBV4-1 and TRBJ2-3; D uncertain. Trimming left V 4 bases short and J 6 bases short, with 11 bases between. CDR3 length: 13 amino acids. The germline V gene has CDR1 MGHRA and CDR2 YSYEKL. For the CDR3, the DNA is TGCGCCAGCAGCCGGTATAGAGGTGATACGCAGTATTTT. Residues: CASSRYRGDTQYF.

This chain links TRBV4-2 with TRBJ2-2; D gene ambiguous. Trimming pared 0 bases from V and 4 bases from J, leaving 12 bases between. This CDR3 has 16 residues. Germline CDR1 LGHNA, CDR2 YNFKEQ. DNA for the CDR3: TGTGCCAGCAGCCAAGATTCCAGCGCGCCCACCGGGGAGCTGTTTTTT. Its protein is CASSQDSSAPTGELFF.

V usage is TRBV24-1 and J usage is TRBJ2-7; tentatively, D is TRBD1 or TRBD2 (6 bases each). V shed 4 bases and J shed 6 bases, with 12 bases lying between them. This CDR3 comprises 13 residues. CDR1 KGHDR and CDR2 SFDVKD come from the germline V gene. The CDR3 reads CATSELRGGEQYF. CDR3 bases: TGTGCCACCAGTGAGCTCAGGGGAGGCGAGCAGTACTTC.

This chain links TRBV5-5 with TRBJ2-2, with 10 bases aligning to TRBD2. This CDR3 has 17 amino acids. V shed 0 bases and J 4 bases; nucleotides not matched to a gene: 6. Germline CDR1 and CDR2: SGHKS and YYEKEE (reference sequence). The CDR3 bases are TGTGCCAGCAGCTTGGAGCTAGCGGGAGTCCCCACCGGGGAGCTGTTTTTT. It translates to CASSLELAGVPTGELFF.

Of note for this clone: Other DNA sequences in this specimen translate into the identical CDR3. The rearrangement links TRBV24-1 to TRBJ1-5; D uncertain. Trimming took off 1 base at V and 6 bases at J, with 3 bases between the two ends. Germline V CDR1 and CDR2: KGHDR, SFDVKD. There are 12 residues in the CDR3. In nucleotides, the CDR3 is TGTGCCACCAGTGATTTTGGTCAGCCCCAGCATTTT. As protein: CATSDFGQPQHF.

This chain links TRBV3-1 (or the pseudogene TRBV3-2) with TRBJ1-4; no firm D call. The germline V gene has CDR1 LGHDT and CDR2 YNNKEL (reference sequence). The CDR3 loop spans 12 amino acids. Deletions cut 7 bases from V and 6 bases from J, with 9 bases between. The CDR3 spells CASNDGDEKLFF. The CDR3 DNA reads as TGTGCCAGCAACGACGGCGATGAAAAACTGTTTTTT.

CDR3 nucleotides: TGTGCCAGCAGCTTAGGAGGTAGCGGGAGGTCCTACAATGAGCAGTTCTTC. This gives the protein CASSLGGSGRSYNEQFF. The chain links TRBV13 to TRBJ2-1; 10 bases line up with TRBD2. V was pared by 0 bases and J by 1 base, with 3 bases of the junction left unmatched. This CDR3 is 17 amino acids long. Looked up from germline, CDR1 is PRHDT and CDR2 is FYEKMQ (reference sequence).

This clone came up once. The V call is TRBV30, the J call TRBJ1-2; 8 nucleotides line up with TRBD1. The germline CDR1 and CDR2 sequences are GTSNPN and SVGIG (reference sequence). CDR3 length: 13 residues. J was trimmed by 8 bases and V by 5 bases; bases with no gene match: 10. In nucleotides, the CDR3 is TGTGCCTGGGTCGGACAGGGACTATGGGGCTACACCTTC. Amino acids: CAWVGQGLWGYTF.

The chain has TRBV10-2 and TRBJ2-1; 11 nucleotides agree with TRBD1. With 2 bases clipped from V and 6 bases from J, the junction kept 6 bases outside the gene matches. The CDR3 extends over 16 amino acids. CDR1 and CDR2 from the germline V gene are WSHSY and SAAADI. The CDR3 DNA follows: TGCGCCAGCAGTGAGACTACCGGGACAGGGGGCAATGAGCAGTTCTTC. Amino acid sequence: CASSETTGTGGNEQFF.

This chain joins TRBV4-3 and TRBJ2-3; TRBD2 is a possible D gene (5 bases). CDR1 LGHNA and CDR2 YSLEER come from the germline V gene. CDR3 length: 14 amino acids. Trimming pared 2 bases from V and 2 bases from J, leaving 8 bases between. CDR3 in DNA: TGCGCCAGCAGCCAATCGGACTCCACAGATACGCAGTATTTT. Its translation is CASSQSDSTDTQYF.

V gene TRBV19 combines with J gene TRBJ1-1; the D is unclear. Germline lookup yields CDR1 LNHDA and CDR2 SQIVND (reference sequence). CDR3 length: 13 residues. V was shortened by 6 bases and J by 8 bases, with 16 bases between the two germline ends. CDR3 nucleotide sequence: TGTGCCAGTAGCATCGGGAGGGAACCCGAAGCTTTCTTT. Amino acids: CASSIGREPEAFF. Variable domain in full (rest from reference TRBV19 and TRBJ1-1): DGGITQSPKYLFRKEGQNVTLSCEQNLNHDAMYWYRQDPGQGLRLIYYSQIVNDFQKGDIAEGYSVSREKKESFPLTVTSAQKNPTAFYLCASSIGREPEAFFGQGTRLTVV.

The table lists this clone with a count of one. The chain combines TRBV19 with TRBJ1-5; 7 nucleotides match TRBD1. The CDR3 extends over 15 amino acids. V shed 1 base and J 1 base; nucleotides not matched to a gene: 1. Per the germline V gene, CDR1 is LNHDA and CDR2 is SQIVND (reference sequence). CDR3 coding DNA: TGTGCCAGTAGTATAGCGGACAGGAGCAATCAGCCCCAGCATTTT. Residues: CASSIADRSNQPQHF.

This clone was detected once. The chain links TRBV5-4 to TRBJ2-7; tentative D call: TRBD1 (5 bases). The CDR3 runs to 13 residues. V was clipped by 4 bases and J by 4 bases, with 12 bases between them. The germline V gene encodes CDR1 SGHNT and CDR2 YYREEE (reference sequence). CDR3 in amino acids: CASSRRERYEQYF. In nucleotides, the CDR3 is TGTGCCAGCAGCCGCAGGGAAAGGTACGAGCAGTACTTC.

V gene TRBV28 combines with J gene TRBJ1-5, with D perhaps TRBD1 (5 bases). Per germline, CDR1 MDHEN and CDR2 SYDVKM. Trimming removed 2 bases from V and 1 base from J, with 12 bases in between. The CDR3 runs to 16 residues. As DNA, the CDR3 is TGTGCCAGCAGTTTAGGGTCGGGGGTAAGCAATCAGCCCCAGCATTTT. Translated: CASSLGSGVSNQPQHF. Full variable domain (rest looked up from reference TRBV28 and TRBJ1-5): DVKVTQSSRYLVKRTGEKVFLECVQDMDHENMFWYRQDPGLGLRLIYFSYDVKMKEKGDIPEGYSVSREKKERFSLILESASTNQTSMYLCASSLGSGVSNQPQHFGDGTRLSIL.

This chain joins TRBV29-1 and TRBJ2-7, with D perhaps assigned TRBD1 or TRBD2 (5 bases each). The germline V and J ends were trimmed by 6 bases and 2 bases, with 14 bases remaining between them. Germline lookup yields CDR1 SQVTM and CDR2 ANQGSEA. The CDR3 extends over 13 amino acids. CDR3 nucleotides: TGCAGCGTAGACGGGGACGGGACCTACGAGCAGTACTTC. Its protein is CSVDGDGTYEQYF.

This rearrangement joins TRBV19 to TRBJ1-3; no definite D call. Trimming shortened V by 5 bases and J by 0 bases, and 17 bases separated the two germline ends. This CDR3 contains 17 residues. CDR1 is LNHDA and CDR2 is SQIVND in the germline V gene (reference sequence). Written as DNA, the CDR3 is TGTGCCAGTAGTTCGGCTCGCAGAGAACTCTCTGGAAACACCATATATTTT. Translation gives CASSSARRELSGNTIYF.

The gene calls are TRBV5-5 and TRBJ2-7; no clear D. The V gene's germline CDR1 is SGHKS and CDR2 YYEKEE (reference sequence). CDR3 length equals 14 residues. V was trimmed by 2 bases and J by 0 bases, leaving 9 bases between them. CDR3 coding DNA: TGTGCCAGCAGCTTCGACTTGAGCTCCTACGAGCAGTACTTC. This codes for CASSFDLSSYEQYF.

CDR3 nucleotide sequence: TGTGCCAGCAGCTTGGGGGCAGACCCCTTCGCGCCCCAGCATTTT. Translation gives CASSLGADPFAPQHF. This chain uses TRBV5-6 with TRBJ1-5; no firm D call. Germline-derived CDR1 and CDR2 are SGHDT and YYEEEE. The CDR3 totals 15 residues. Trimming removed 0 bases at V and 9 bases at J, with 16 bases between.

V is TRBV30 and J is TRBJ2-1; 9 bases line up with TRBD2. This CDR3 comprises 13 residues. Losses at the gene ends were 4 bases for V and 8 bases for J; bases not matched to a gene: 6. Germline V gene sequence: CDR1 GTSNPN, CDR2 SVGIG (reference sequence). The CDR3 DNA sequence: TGTGCCTGGACCGGGACTAGCACCCATGAGCAGTTCTTC. Its protein product is CAWTGTSTHEQFF.

CDR3 in amino acids: CASSSRTSPIQETQYF. CDR3 nucleotide sequence: TGTGCCAGCAGTTCCCGGACTAGCCCTATCCAAGAGACCCAGTACTTC. This chain links TRBV3-1 (or the pseudogene TRBV3-2) with TRBJ2-5, with 8 bases identical to TRBD2. Per the germline V gene, CDR1 is LGHDT and CDR2 is YNNKEL (reference sequence). With 6 bases clipped from V and 1 base from J, the junction kept 10 bases outside the gene matches. The CDR3 has 16 amino acids.

V gene TRBV15 combines with J gene TRBJ2-1, with 9 bases aligning to TRBD2. Germline CDR1 LNHNV, CDR2 YYDKDF (reference sequence). This CDR3 comprises 15 residues. V lost 1 base to trimming and J lost 8 bases; unmatched junction nucleotides: 6. This CDR3 is CATSRAGGRAYEQFF. CDR3 in DNA: TGTGCCACCAGCAGAGCTGGCGGGAGGGCCTATGAGCAGTTCTTC.

The V and J genes are TRBV4-3 and TRBJ2-7, with a weak D call TRBD1 (5 bases). CDR1 is LGHNA and CDR2 is YSLEER in the germline V gene. The length of the CDR3 is 14 residues. Trimming took 0 bases from V and 6 from J, leaving 12 bases between them. The CDR3 DNA sequence: TGCGCCAGCAGCCAAGAGAACAACAGGCTCGAGCAGTACTTC. Residues: CASSQENNRLEQYF.

The chain uses TRBV7-9 and TRBJ2-7; perhaps TRBD2 as D (6 bases). Germline V gene lookup returns CDR1 SEHNR and CDR2 FQNEAQ (reference sequence). This CDR3 spans 15 amino acids. Trimming took 5 bases from V and 2 from J, leaving 16 bases between them. DNA for the CDR3: TGTGCCAGCAGCCCCGACAGCGGGCCTGCCTACGAGCAGTACTTC. Its protein is CASSPDSGPAYEQYF. Variable domain in full (rest from reference TRBV7-9 and TRBJ2-7): DTGVSQNPRHKITKRGQNVTFRCDPISEHNRLYWYRQTLGQGPEFLTYFQNEAQLEKSRLLSDRFSAERPKGSFSTLEIQRTEQGDSAMYLCASSPDSGPAYEQYFGPGTRLTVT.

J is TRBJ2-1 and V is TRBV27; perhaps TRBD2 as D (6 bases). The germline V gene has CDR1 MNHEY and CDR2 SMNVEV (reference sequence). Trimming removed 3 bases at V and 1 base at J, with 13 bases between. The CDR3 extends over 16 amino acids. The CDR3 nucleotides read TGTGCCAGCAGTTTGGTGGGCGGGACTTCCTACAATGAGCAGTTCTTC. Its translation: CASSLVGGTSYNEQFF.